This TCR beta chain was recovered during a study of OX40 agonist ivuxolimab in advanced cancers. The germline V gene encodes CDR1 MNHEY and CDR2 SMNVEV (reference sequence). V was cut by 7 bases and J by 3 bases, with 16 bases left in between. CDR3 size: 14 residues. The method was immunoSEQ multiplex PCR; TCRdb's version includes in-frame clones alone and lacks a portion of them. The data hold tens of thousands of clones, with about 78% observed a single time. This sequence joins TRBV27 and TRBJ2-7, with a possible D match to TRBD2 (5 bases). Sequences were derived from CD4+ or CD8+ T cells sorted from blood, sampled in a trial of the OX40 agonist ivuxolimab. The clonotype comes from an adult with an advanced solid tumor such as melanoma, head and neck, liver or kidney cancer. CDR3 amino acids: CASNPVAKSYEQYF. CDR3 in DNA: TGTGCCAGCAACCCAGTAGCGAAGAGCTACGAGCAGTACTTC.